The following is a TCR beta chain sequence with its context. Its antigen remains unknown. The V end lost 3 bases, the J end lost 4 bases, and 13 bases lay between the germline ends. Germline CDR1 and CDR2: LGHDT and YNNKEL (reference sequence). The CDR3 has 15 residues. The entry originates in a study of T cell responses to AZD1222 COVID-19 vaccine. On the study more broadly: The analysis combined second doses at about 4 or about 12 weeks. Study-wide results and caveats: Across spike, vaccine-associated CD4 TCRs were found, dominant at 160-218 and 743-854. Breadth and depth of Spike-specific TCRs rose after two AZD1222 doses. Donor demographics were predominantly white British with a female majority; clonal diversity may be underestimated.

TCRdb's table, derived via immunoSEQ multiplex PCR, lists solely in-frame clones and lacks some. The repertoire holds around 170,000 clones, with around 93% as singletons. The clonotype comes from an adult in good health. The chain uses TRBV3-1 (or the pseudogene TRBV3-2) and TRBJ1-3; the D gene is possibly TRBD1 (6 bases). Sample: peripheral blood, taken on day 0 of AZD1222 vaccination. Here the CDR3 DNA reads TGTGCCAGCAGCCAGAGAGGACAGATAGGAAACACCATATATTTT. It specifies CASSQRGQIGNTIYF.